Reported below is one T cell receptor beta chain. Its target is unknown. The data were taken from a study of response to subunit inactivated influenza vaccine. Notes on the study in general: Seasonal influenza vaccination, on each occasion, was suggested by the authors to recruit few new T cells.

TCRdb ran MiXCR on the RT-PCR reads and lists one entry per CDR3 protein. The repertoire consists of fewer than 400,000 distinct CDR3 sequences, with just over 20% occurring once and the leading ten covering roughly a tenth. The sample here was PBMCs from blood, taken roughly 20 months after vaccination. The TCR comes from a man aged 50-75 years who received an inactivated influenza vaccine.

This CDR3 is CASSDLAVSYEQYF. The DNA of the CDR3 is TGCGCCAGCAGCGACCTAGCAGTCTCATACGAGCAGTACTTC. The gene calls are TRBV5-1 and TRBJ2-7, with D perhaps TRBD2 (5 bases). The V end lost 4 bases, the J end lost 4 bases, and 15 bases lay between the germline ends. The CDR3 extends over 14 amino acids. CDR1 is SGHRS, CDR2 YFSETQ, per germline.